A selection of T cell receptor beta chains follows, all from one sample in a study of blood T cell repertoires in COVID-19. Clones were read by immunoSEQ multiplex PCR, and TCRdb kept only the in-frame ones, dropping some. The table records 110,000 or so clones, over 75% of them present only once. The sequencing sample was made of peripheral blood. The receptors originated from a man in his forties or fifties with acute or convalescent COVID-19. Both conserved end residues are part of each CDR3. A D gene is named only where the DNA matches it firmly. Rows may omit the clone size; those that give it use once, few, many or a size class.

D	V	J	size	CDR3	DNA
-	TRBV19	TRBJ2-2	-	CASSTRTNPNTGELFF	TGTGCCAGTAGTACGCGGACTAACCCGAACACCGGGGAGCTGTTTTTT
-	TRBV9	TRBJ1-4	-	CASSVDGLGEKLFF	TGTGCCAGCAGCGTAGATGGCTTGGGCGAAAAACTGTTTTTT
TRBD1	TRBV7-6	TRBJ2-2	-	CASSLSLGGAGTGELFF	TGTGCCAGCAGCTTATCCTTAGGGGGCGCTGGCACCGGGGAGCTGTTTTTT
-	TRBV9	TRBJ2-3	-	CASSVVGGVPTDTQYF	TGTGCCAGCAGCGTAGTCGGCGGGGTGCCCACAGATACGCAGTATTTT
-	TRBV28	TRBJ1-6	-	CASRRTGEGSPLHF	TGTGCCAGCAGGAGGACGGGGGAAGGTTCACCCCTCCACTTT
-	TRBV3-1/TRBV3-2	TRBJ2-7	once	CASSQILGNYEQYF	TGTGCCAGCAGCCAAATACTAGGAAACTACGAGCAGTACTTC
TRBD1	TRBV6-1	TRBJ1-6	-	CASSDGTGESPLHF	TGTGCCAGCAGTGACGGGACAGGGGAATCACCCCTCCACTTT
TRBD2	TRBV27	TRBJ2-7	-	CASSGPGLAVYEQYF	TGTGCCAGCAGTGGCCCCGGACTAGCGGTCTACGAGCAGTACTTC
TRBD1	TRBV2	TRBJ1-6	-	CASSVGGQGWNSPLHF	TGTGCCAGCAGCGTTGGTGGACAGGGGTGGAATTCACCCCTCCACTTT
-	TRBV6-4	TRBJ2-1	-	CASSDSGLGEQFF	TGTGCCAGCAGTGACTCGGGGCTGGGTGAGCAGTTCTTC
TRBD2	TRBV2	TRBJ2-2	few	CASSVLAGGRRDTGELFF	TGTGCCAGCAGTGTGCTAGCGGGGGGGCGAAGAGACACCGGGGAGCTGTTTTTT
TRBD2	TRBV6-2/TRBV6-3	TRBJ2-1	-	CASSYPGLAGREEQFF	TGTGCCAGCAGTTACCCCGGGCTAGCGGGCAGAGAGGAGCAGTTCTTC
TRBD1	TRBV10-3	TRBJ1-6	-	CAIRFDRDSPLHF	TGTGCCATCCGCTTTGACAGGGACTCACCCCTCCACTTT
-	TRBV7-9	TRBJ1-3	-	CASSLGGLGNTIYF	TGTGCCAGCAGCTTAGGCGGACTTGGAAACACCATATATTTT
-	TRBV5-1	TRBJ2-7	few	CASSRTGSYEQYF	TGCGCCAGCAGCCGGACTGGCTCCTACGAGCAGTACTTC
-	TRBV2	TRBJ1-5	few	CASSGDINQPQHF	TGTGCCAGCAGTGGTGACATAAATCAGCCCCAGCATTTT
-	TRBV7-8	TRBJ1-4	-	CASSPITGMLNEKLFF	TGTGCCAGCAGCCCAATAACCGGGATGCTGAATGAAAAACTGTTTTTT
TRBD2	TRBV5-1	TRBJ2-3	-	CASSTASGRGSDTQYF	TGCGCCAGCAGCACCGCTAGCGGGAGGGGGTCAGATACGCAGTATTTT
-	TRBV6-5	TRBJ2-2	-	CASMAGKNTGELFF	TGTGCCAGCATGGCGGGAAAGAACACCGGGGAGCTGTTTTTT
-	TRBV7-2	TRBJ2-7	-	CASSAEPLSYEQYF	TGTGCCAGCAGCGCGGAGCCACTATCCTACGAGCAGTACTTC